One sample yielded the 30 T cell receptor beta chains listed below, sequenced in a study of cytomegalovirus exposure and HLA in healthy donors (dated 2017 in TCRdb). The library came from the immunoSEQ multiplex PCR assay. For the multiplex PCR, a mixture combining 60 forward primers for TCR Vbeta segments and 13 reverse primers for TCR Jbeta segments was used. TCRdb holds this immuneACCESS table with in-frame rearrangements only. Some clones are missing; in checked studies, unresolved V genes explain under half, and the rest has no known cause. This sample comprises roughly 130,000 clones, approximately 80% of them detected only once. The ten largest clones add up to around 2% of the sample. Source material: PBMCs. These receptors all come from a woman in her forties in good health and CMV-seronegative.

This chain uses TRBV28 with TRBJ2-7; D not resolved. This CDR3 comprises 15 residues. V was cut by 4 bases and J by 2 bases, with 15 bases left in between. Germline V gene data show CDR1 as MDHEN and CDR2 as SYDVKM. CDR3 nucleotide sequence: TGTGCCAGCAGTTCACCTGGGCAGTGGCCCTACGAGCAGTACTTC. Protein sequence: CASSSPGQWPYEQYF.

This chain joins TRBV23-1 and TRBJ2-5; 10 bases match TRBD1. TRBV23-1 is flagged as an ORF with uncertain function. CDR3 length equals 14 residues. V was clipped by 10 bases and J by 2 bases; unmatched bases: 7. CDR3 in DNA: TGCGCCACCAAGACAGGGGGCACACAAGAGACCCAGTACTTC. As protein: CATKTGGTQETQYF.

The table lists this clone with a count of one. The J gene is TRBJ2-3, the V gene TRBV14, with unresolved D. The V end lost 3 bases, the J end lost 4 bases, and 8 bases lay between the germline ends. In germline, CDR1 is SGHDN, CDR2 FVKESK. CDR3 length: 13 residues. CDR3 coding DNA: TGTGCCAGCAGCCAGGATCGGGCAGATACGCAGTATTTT. It translates to CASSQDRADTQYF.

The chain employs TRBV5-1 and TRBJ2-7; D not resolved. The V end lost 0 bases, the J end lost 1 base, and 8 bases lay between the germline ends. Germline CDR1 SGHRS, CDR2 YFSETQ. This CDR3 has 14 residues. The DNA of the CDR3 is TGCGCCAGCAGCTTGGGGCAGGCGTCCTACGAGCAGTACTTC. Translating it yields CASSLGQASYEQYF. The full variable domain, its missing parts supplied by reference TRBV5-1 and TRBJ2-7, is KAGVTQTPRYLIKTRGQQVTLSCSPISGHRSVSWYQQTPGQGLQFLFEYFSETQRNKGNFPGRFSGRQFSNSRSEMNVSTLELGDSALYLCASSLGQASYEQYFGPGTRLTVT.

The CDR3 is CASSSLGGFAYEQYF. CDR3 bases: TGTGCCAGCAGCTCCCTGGGAGGATTCGCCTACGAGCAGTACTTC. This chain links TRBV5-5 with TRBJ2-7; D may be TRBD2 (6 bases). The CDR3 loop spans 15 amino acids. V lost 3 bases and J lost 2, with 15 bases in between. Germline CDR1 and CDR2: SGHKS and YYEKEE (reference sequence).

The chain employs TRBV5-1 and TRBJ1-2; 10 nucleotides agree with TRBD1. Unmatched junction bases numbered 6, after V lost 3 bases and J lost 4 bases. The CDR3 loop spans 15 amino acids. Germline CDR1 SGHRS, CDR2 YFSETQ. This CDR3 is CASSSATGGTYGYTF. Written as DNA, the CDR3 is TGCGCCAGCAGCTCGGCGACAGGGGGCACCTATGGCTACACCTTC.

This chain joins TRBV27 and TRBJ2-1; 11 bases fit TRBD2. This CDR3 is 13 amino acids long. Germline loops: CDR1 MNHEY, CDR2 SMNVEV (reference sequence). After removal of 2 bases from V and 9 bases from J, the junction contained 0 bases not matched to a gene. DNA for the CDR3: TGTGCCAGCAGTTTAGGACTAGCGGGTGAGCAGTTCTTC. It translates to CASSLGLAGEQFF.

This chain uses TRBV27 with TRBJ2-3, with D hard to call. The CDR3 covers 12 residues. The germline V gene encodes CDR1 MNHEY and CDR2 SMNVEV (reference sequence). The V gene lost 8 bases and the J gene lost 1 base, with 7 bases spanning the gap. The CDR3 DNA follows: TGTGCCAGCGCCCAGGGCACAGATACGCAGTATTTT. Amino acid sequence: CASAQGTDTQYF.

The chain couples TRBV6-1 to TRBJ2-1; 12 bases line up with TRBD2. The CDR3 totals 15 residues. Per the germline V gene, CDR1 is MNHNS and CDR2 is SASEGT. The V segment lost 6 bases and the J segment 6 bases; nucleotides outside the gene matches: 6. The CDR3 DNA reads as TGTGCCAGCAGCCCGACTAGCGGGGGCCCCAATGAGCAGTTCTTC. It codes for CASSPTSGGPNEQFF.

The rearrangement uses TRBV30 and TRBJ2-2, with TRBD2 matching 8 bases. The CDR3 totals 14 residues. Germline assignment: CDR1 GTSNPN and CDR2 SVGIG (reference sequence). With V trimmed by 0 bases and J by 5 bases, 2 bases remained unmatched. The DNA of the CDR3 is TGTGCCTGGAGTGTGCTAGCGGGTACCGGGGAGCTGTTTTTT. Encoded protein: CAWSVLAGTGELFF.

This clone has a handful of counts. This chain connects TRBV6-1 to TRBJ2-3; 8 nucleotides agree with TRBD1. This CDR3 comprises 14 residues. CDR1 and CDR2 (germline): MNHNS, SASEGT. V shed 8 bases and J 3 bases; nucleotides not matched to a gene: 7. The CDR3 loop reads CASYTGGWTDTQYF. CDR3 sequence (DNA): TGTGCCAGCTACACAGGGGGGTGGACAGATACGCAGTATTTT.

Only a few counts were recorded for this clone. The chain couples TRBV7-2 to TRBJ2-7; 8 bases are a match to TRBD1. J gave up 6 bases and V 5 bases, and 9 bases lay outside the gene matches. The V gene's germline CDR1 is SGHTA and CDR2 FQGNSA. This CDR3 comprises 14 residues. This CDR3 reads CASSHGQGLSEQYF. As DNA, the CDR3 is TGTGCCAGCAGCCACGGACAGGGTTTAAGCGAGCAGTACTTC.

The genes are TRBV7-9 and TRBJ2-7; 7 nucleotides agree with TRBD1. V lost 5 bases and J lost 5; bases outside the gene matches: 9. There are 14 residues in the CDR3. From germline, CDR1 is SEHNR and CDR2 FQNEAQ (reference sequence). CDR3 sequence (DNA): TGTGCCAGCAGCGAGAGACAGGGTCCCCACGAGCAGTACTTC. Protein sequence: CASSERQGPHEQYF.

The chain combines TRBV5-1 with TRBJ2-7; the match to TRBD1 covers 7 bases. CDR1 and CDR2 (germline): SGHRS, YFSETQ. The CDR3 has 13 amino acids. J lost 1 base, V lost 7 bases, and 5 bases had no gene match. DNA of the CDR3: TGCGCCAGCCGGGACAGTCCATCCTACGAGCAGTACTTC. Translation: CASRDSPSYEQYF.

V gene TRBV7-2 combines with J gene TRBJ2-2, with 9 bases lining up with TRBD2. Trimming cost V 1 base and J 6 bases; bases outside gene matches: 6. This CDR3 spans 16 amino acids. Germline V gives CDR1 SGHTA, CDR2 FQGNSA. The CDR3 is CASSLEVSSGAGELFF. CDR3 in DNA: TGTGCCAGCAGCTTAGAGGTCTCTAGCGGGGCCGGGGAGCTGTTTTTT.

V gene TRBV5-1 combines with J gene TRBJ1-1, with D uncertain. Looked up from germline, CDR1 is SGHRS and CDR2 is YFSETQ. The CDR3 spans 14 residues. Deletions cut 5 bases from V and 3 bases from J, with 14 bases between. The CDR3 DNA is TGCGCCAGCAGGGGAGGGATTCGGGACACTGAAGCTTTCTTT. Translation gives CASRGGIRDTEAFF.

The chain links TRBV5-1 to TRBJ2-3; the D gene is possibly TRBD2 (6 bases). V was trimmed by 4 bases and J by 2 bases, leaving 17 bases between them. Germline-derived CDR1 and CDR2 are SGHRS and YFSETQ. There are 16 residues in the CDR3. The CDR3 DNA reads TGCGCCAGCAGCGCCCCCGGGACTGCACCCACAGATACGCAGTATTTT. Amino acid sequence: CASSAPGTAPTDTQYF.

The chain recombines TRBV9 with TRBJ2-2; 8 bases align to TRBD2. From germline, CDR1 is SGDLS and CDR2 YYNGEE. The CDR3 length is 15 residues. V lost 6 bases to trimming and J lost 7 bases; unmatched junction nucleotides: 11. The DNA for the CDR3 is TGTGCCAGCAACCCGGGAGGGGCGCTCAACGGGGAGCTGTTTTTT. This sequence encodes CASNPGGALNGELFF. Combining the CDR3 with reference TRBV9 and TRBJ2-2 gives the whole variable domain DSGVTQTPKHLITATGQRVTLRCSPRSGDLSVYWYQQSLDQGLQFLIQYYNGEERAKGNILERFSAQQFPDLHSELNLSSLELGDSALYFCASNPGGALNGELFFGEGSRLTVL.

J is TRBJ1-1 and V is TRBV6-1; maybe TRBD1 (5 bases). The CDR3 sequence is 13 residues long. Trimming removed 2 bases at V and 4 bases at J, with 8 bases between. Germline CDR1 is MNHNS and CDR2 is SASEGT. The CDR3 is CASSEQGGTEAFF. Written as DNA, the CDR3 is TGTGCCAGCAGTGAACAGGGAGGCACTGAAGCTTTCTTT.

The chain couples TRBV9 to TRBJ2-7, with D tentatively TRBD2 (6 bases). The V gene's germline CDR1 is SGDLS and CDR2 YYNGEE. V dropped 0 bases and J dropped 2 bases, with 9 bases sitting between them. The CDR3 has 14 residues. The CDR3 here is CASSVGGDTYEQYF. The CDR3 nucleotides read TGTGCCAGCAGCGTAGGGGGGGATACCTACGAGCAGTACTTC.

The V gene is TRBV9, the J gene TRBJ2-4; no reliable D call. The CDR3 runs 16 residues. The ends were cut back, 0 bases at V and 0 bases at J, with 10 bases in the middle. From germline, CDR1 is SGDLS and CDR2 YYNGEE. The DNA for the CDR3 is TGTGCCAGCAGCGTAGATGCCAGTCAAGCCAAAAACATTCAGTACTTC. Encoded protein: CASSVDASQAKNIQYF.

The J gene is TRBJ1-2, the V gene TRBV29-1, with TRBD1 matching over 9 bases. The CDR3 runs to 13 residues. V trimming: 8 bases; J trimming: 8 bases; junction bases outside the gene matches: 12. Looked up from germline, CDR1 is SQVTM and CDR2 is ANQGSEA. As DNA, the CDR3 is TGCAGCTTCCGGGACAGGGACTTCGGAGGCTACACCTTC. This translates into CSFRDRDFGGYTF.

The gene calls are TRBV2 and TRBJ1-4; 9 bases are a match to TRBD1. Germline CDR1 reads SNHLY; CDR2 reads FYNNEI. The CDR3 runs to 14 residues. Trimming cost V 2 bases and J 8 bases; bases outside gene matches: 3. CDR3 in amino acids: CASSERGQGEKLFF. The CDR3 DNA is TGTGCCAGCAGTGAAAGGGGACAGGGAGAAAAACTGTTTTTT. Full variable domain (rest looked up from reference TRBV2 and TRBJ1-4): EPEVTQTPSHQVTQMGQEVILRCVPISNHLYFYWYRQILGQKVEFLVSFYNNEISEKSEIFDDQFSVERPDGSNFTLKIRSTKLEDSAMYFCASSERGQGEKLFFGSGTQLSVL.

The chain recombines TRBV2 with TRBJ2-5; possible D gene TRBD1, 7 bases. Trimming pared 8 bases from V and 4 bases from J, leaving 14 bases between. Looked up from germline, CDR1 is SNHLY and CDR2 is FYNNEI. The CDR3 length is 13 residues. CDR3: CASRAGGGETQYF. CDR3 coding DNA: TGTGCCAGCCGGGCAGGGGGAGGAGAGACCCAGTACTTC.

The genes are TRBV6-1 and TRBJ1-3; 10 bases are a match to TRBD1. This CDR3 is built from 17 residues. CDR1 is MNHNS and CDR2 is SASEGT in the germline V gene. J was trimmed by 1 base and V by 0 bases; bases with no gene match: 3. The DNA of the CDR3 is TGTGCCAGCAGTGAAGCGACAGGGGGCAGTTCTGGAAACACCATATATTTT. Translating gives CASSEATGGSSGNTIYF.

V gene TRBV30 combines with J gene TRBJ2-2, with D possibly matching TRBD2 (5 bases). CDR1 is GTSNPN, CDR2 SVGIG, per germline (reference sequence). CDR3 size: 15 residues. Trimming took 0 bases from V and 3 from J, leaving 11 bases between them. The DNA for the CDR3 is TGTGCCTGGAGTGTACTAGGCAGAGACACCGGGGAGCTGTTTTTT. Its protein product is CAWSVLGRDTGELFF.

This chain uses TRBV18 with TRBJ1-2; 12 nucleotides align to TRBD1. The CDR3 is made up of 16 amino acids. Germline V lookup: CDR1 KGHSH, CDR2 LQKENI. Trimming took 3 bases from V and 6 from J; bases not matched to a gene: 8. The CDR3 DNA reads TGTGCCAGCTCACCGAGGGGACAGGGGGCCGGCCATGGCTACACCTTC. Translation gives CASSPRGQGAGHGYTF. The whole variable domain, remainder taken from reference TRBV18 and TRBJ1-2, is NAGVMQNPRHLVRRRGQEARLRCSPMKGHSHVYWYRQLPEEGLKFMVYLQKENIIDESGMPKERFSAEFPKEGPSILRIQQVVRGDSAAYFCASSPRGQGAGHGYTFGSGTRLTVV.

This clone was picked up a small number of times. This chain links TRBV25-1 with TRBJ1-1; D is possibly TRBD1 (5 bases). V was pared by 8 bases and J by 4 bases, with 8 bases between. CDR3 length: 11 amino acids. CDR1 is MGHDK and CDR2 is SYGVNS in the germline V gene. CDR3 coding DNA: TGTGCCAGCGGGGGGGGCACTGAAGCTTTCTTT. Translation gives CASGGGTEAFF.

This clone was counted only a few times. The chain combines TRBV5-1 with TRBJ2-1; 11 bases are shared with TRBD2. The V segment lost 4 bases and the J segment 5 bases; nucleotides outside the gene matches: 5. The CDR3 contains 15 residues. Germline V CDR1 and CDR2: SGHRS, YFSETQ. In DNA form, the CDR3 reads TGCGCCAGCAGCCTTCGACTAGCGGGGAACAATGAGCAGTTCTTC. Translated, it gives CASSLRLAGNNEQFF.

This chain uses TRBV5-1 with TRBJ2-3, with D possibly matching TRBD1 (5 bases). Per germline, CDR1 SGHRS and CDR2 YFSETQ. This CDR3 has 16 amino acids. Between the trimmed V and J ends, which lost 0 bases and 0 bases, there was a span of 11 bases. CDR3 sequence (DNA): TGCGCCAGCAGCTTGGGTCAGGGCCCCAGCACAGATACGCAGTATTTT. This gives the protein CASSLGQGPSTDTQYF.